The clone carrying this T cell receptor beta chain was seen a few times. Its antigen is currently unknown. The record originates from a study of human T cells and chemical hapten exposure. Study summary: Sensitization employed 2% DPC on roughly 2 cm by roughly 2 cm of upper inner arm skin. Diphenylcyclopropenone doses were given weekly to the scalps of patients across the roughly 23-week study.

Time point of the sample: patch test 3, about 24 weeks after DPC sensitization. Treatment given: therapeutic diphenylcyclopropenone sensitization with weekly scalp DPC. For the library, individual cDNA molecules each received unique molecular identifiers. TCRdb analysed the RACE reads with MiXCR anew, one entry per CDR3 protein. The sample yields 100,000 to 150,000 distinct CDR3 sequences, approximately 11% seen once. General study points: No shift was seen in TCRs above 1 in 1000 frequency with DPC sensitization.

The trim removed 2 bases at V and 0 bases at J, leaving 3 bases unmatched. CDR3 size: 16 residues. CDR1 is SGDLS, CDR2 YYNGEE, per germline. The chain recombines TRBV9 with TRBJ2-7, with 12 bases identical to TRBD1. Material: whole blood, obtained in connection with sensitization to the hapten diphenylcyclopropenone (DPC). The sequence was obtained from a woman aged 50 to 65 with alopecia areata. Some clones in this sample may be carry-over from other donors' samples. The DNA for the CDR3 is TGTGCCAGCAGCGTGGGGGGACAGGGGGCCTCCTACGAGCAGTACTTC. It codes for CASSVGGQGASYEQYF.